The T cell receptor (beta chain) described here comes from a study of cytomegalovirus exposure and HLA in healthy donors. Overall study results and limits: Sequencing likely caused a cluster of highly shared sequence variants.

A multiplex PCR was run with 60 Vbeta primers and 13 Jbeta primers. Profiling relied on immunoSEQ multiplex PCR, and the TCRdb table lists in-frame clones only, not all of them. The sample includes roughly 140,000 clones, 70% to 90% seen only once; the top ten take around 4.5%. This CDR3 contains 12 residues. V was pared by 7 bases and J by 4 bases, with 10 bases between. From germline, CDR1 is MDHEN and CDR2 SYDVKM. Concerning this clone itself: The antigen is not known.

Sample: PBMCs. This receptor was obtained from a woman in her 40s in good health and CMV-seropositive. The chain carries TRBV28 and TRBJ1-1; a weak D match, TRBD1 (5 bases). CDR3 region: CASITGGTEAFF. The CDR3 nucleotides read TGTGCCAGCATTACCGGGGGCACTGAAGCTTTCTTT.